The 24 T cell receptor beta chains in this list originate from one sample, sequenced in a study of CD8+ T cells in alopecia areata. Treatment described: oral pan-JAK inhibitor, 5-10 mg twice daily. The sequencing template was cDNA reverse transcribed from extracted RNA. Method: immunoSEQ multiplex PCR; TCRdb's copy keeps in-frame clones and lacks some. The table records 150,000 to 200,000 clones, roughly 60% of them present only once. The source material was CD4+ T cells sorted from blood, sampled at week 24, from a patient treated with tofacitinib. The receptors shown here come from a human donor with alopecia areata.

The chain is built from TRBV13 and TRBJ2-1, with 9 bases that match TRBD1. CDR1 is PRHDT, CDR2 FYEKMQ, per germline (reference sequence). CDR3 length equals 16 residues. With V trimmed by 5 bases and J by 5 bases, 10 bases remained unmatched. CDR3 DNA: TGTGCCAGCAGCCCGCTGGACAGGGGATTGAACAATGAGCAGTTCTTC. This gives the protein CASSPLDRGLNNEQFF.

The gene calls are TRBV29-1 and TRBJ1-2, with TRBD1 matching over 8 bases. The CDR3 covers 12 residues. From germline, CDR1 is SQVTM and CDR2 ANQGSEA. V lost 4 bases, J lost 4 bases, and 2 bases stayed unmatched. DNA of the CDR3: TGCAGCGTTGTCAGGGGGCCCTATGGCTACACCTTC. The encoded protein is CSVVRGPYGYTF.

The V and J genes are TRBV25-1 and TRBJ2-3; 11 nucleotides agree with TRBD2. Trimming cost V 7 bases and J 7 bases; bases outside gene matches: 7. Looked up from germline, CDR1 is MGHDK and CDR2 is SYGVNS. The CDR3 covers 14 residues. CDR3 protein: CASTGTSGVNTQYF. CDR3 nucleotides: TGTGCCAGCACCGGGACTAGCGGCGTAAATACGCAGTATTTT. The whole variable domain, filled in from reference TRBV25-1 and TRBJ2-3, reads EADIYQTPRYLVIGTGKKITLECSQTMGHDKMYWYQQDPGMELHLIHYSYGVNSTEKGDLSSESTVSRIRTEHFPLTLESARPSHTSQYLCASTGTSGVNTQYFGPGTRLTVL.

The chain joins TRBV29-1 to TRBJ1-5; the D is unclear. The CDR3 is 13 amino acids. CDR1 and CDR2 (germline): SQVTM, ANQGSEA. The V gene lost 4 bases and the J gene lost 3 bases, with 10 bases spanning the gap. The CDR3: CSVVTGNNQPQHF. CDR3 coding DNA: TGCAGCGTTGTGACCGGGAACAATCAGCCCCAGCATTTT.

The V call is TRBV29-1, the J call TRBJ1-2, with 9 bases matching TRBD1. The germline CDR1 and CDR2 sequences are SQVTM and ANQGSEA. V lost 5 bases, J lost 5 bases, and 9 bases stayed unmatched. CDR3 length: 14 amino acids. DNA of the CDR3: TGCAGCGTTTTTCGGGACAGGGAGTCGTATGGCTACACCTTC. Its translation is CSVFRDRESYGYTF. Full variable domain (outside the CDR3, taken from reference TRBV29-1 and TRBJ1-2): SAVISQKPSRDICQRGTSLTIQCQVDSQVTMMFWYRQQPGQSLTLIATANQGSEATYESGFVIDKFPISRPNLTFSTLTVSNMSPEDSSIYLCSVFRDRESYGYTFGSGTRLTVV.

This clone was seen just once. The chain is built from TRBV4-2 and TRBJ2-3; a weak D match, TRBD2 (5 bases). Germline V gene sequence: CDR1 LGHNA, CDR2 YNFKEQ. The CDR3 length is 13 residues. Trimming removed 5 bases from V and 14 bases from J, with 20 bases in between. This chain's CDR3 is CASSDPSTMSPYF. CDR3 DNA: TGTGCCAGCAGCGACCCCTCGACTATGAGTCCGTATTTT.

CDR3 residues: CASRVTETQYF. The CDR3 DNA follows: TGTGCCAGCAGAGTAACAGAGACCCAGTACTTC. The V and J genes are TRBV2 and TRBJ2-5; D is unclear. V was clipped by 6 bases and J by 4 bases, with 6 bases between them. The CDR3 spans 11 residues. Looked up from germline, CDR1 is SNHLY and CDR2 is FYNNEI. Using reference TRBV2 and TRBJ2-5 for the parts outside the CDR3, the full variable domain is EPEVTQTPSHQVTQMGQEVILRCVPISNHLYFYWYRQILGQKVEFLVSFYNNEISEKSEIFDDQFSVERPDGSNFTLKIRSTKLEDSAMYFCASRVTETQYFGPGTRLLVL.

This clone occurred once. This chain uses TRBV27 with TRBJ2-7, with TRBD1 identical over 10 bases. Germline V CDR1 and CDR2: MNHEY, SMNVEV (reference sequence). This CDR3 spans 14 amino acids. The junction had 3 bases not matched to a gene; V was cut back by 4 bases and J by 3 bases. Written as DNA, the CDR3 is TGTGCCAGCAGTTCCGACAGGGGGCTCTACGAGCAGTACTTC. Translating gives CASSSDRGLYEQYF.

This rearrangement joins TRBV18 to TRBJ1-1; D unclear. The CDR3 covers 15 residues. Trimming cost V 0 bases and J 3 bases, with 11 bases left between them. Germline V gene lookup returns CDR1 KGHSH and CDR2 LQKENI. CDR3 nucleotides: TGTGCCAGCTCACCACCTCAGGCTCGGGACACTGAAGCTTTCTTT. It specifies CASSPPQARDTEAFF.

The chain has TRBV2 and TRBJ1-1; no clear D. Trimming left V 6 bases short and J 0 bases short, with 17 bases between. This CDR3 is built from 16 residues. Germline V gene sequence: CDR1 SNHLY, CDR2 FYNNEI. The CDR3 nucleotides are TGTGCCAGCAGGAAAAGTAGGGCAGGAATGAACACTGAAGCTTTCTTT. Translation: CASRKSRAGMNTEAFF.

The CDR3 loop reads CASSGSTGGPYEQYF. DNA for the CDR3: TGTGCCAGCAGCGGCTCGACAGGGGGTCCCTACGAGCAGTACTTC. The J gene is TRBJ2-7, the V gene TRBV14, with 9 bases fitting TRBD1. The CDR3 is made up of 15 amino acids. Germline assignment: CDR1 SGHDN and CDR2 FVKESK. Germline trimming cut 5 bases from V and 2 bases from J; bases unmatched to any gene: 7. Full variable domain (missing parts from reference TRBV14 and TRBJ2-7): EAGVTQFPSHSVIEKGQTVTLRCDPISGHDNLYWYRRVMGKEIKFLLHFVKESKQDESGMPNNRFLAERTGGTYSTLKVQPAELEDSGVYFCASSGSTGGPYEQYFGPGTRLTVT.

A word on this clone: Other DNA sequences in the sample encode the same CDR3. DNA of the CDR3: TGTGCCTGGAGCACAGGAGAGGGAACAGATACGCAGTATTTT. Translating gives CAWSTGEGTDTQYF. The V call is TRBV30, the J call TRBJ2-3, with D tentatively TRBD1 or TRBD2 (5 bases each). The CDR3 has 14 residues. Germline lookup yields CDR1 GTSNPN and CDR2 SVGIG (reference sequence). The V and J ends lost 3 bases and 3 bases respectively, with 13 bases between them.

In its sample, this clone was seen once. The chain has TRBV25-1 and TRBJ1-4; weak D call: TRBD1 (5 bases). This CDR3 contains 17 residues. Germline CDR1 MGHDK, CDR2 SYGVNS. The V end was cut by 1 base, the J end by 8 bases, with 20 bases between. This CDR3 is CASSEWKGGGTGEKLFF. The CDR3 DNA follows: TGTGCCAGCAGTGAATGGAAAGGCGGCGGGACTGGGGAAAAACTGTTTTTT. Based on the CDR3 plus reference TRBV25-1 and TRBJ1-4, the full variable domain is EADIYQTPRYLVIGTGKKITLECSQTMGHDKMYWYQQDPGMELHLIHYSYGVNSTEKGDLSSESTVSRIRTEHFPLTLESARPSHTSQYLCASSEWKGGGTGEKLFFGSGTQLSVL.

This rearrangement joins TRBV2 to TRBJ2-2; 9 bases map to TRBD1. Per germline, CDR1 SNHLY and CDR2 FYNNEI. The V and J ends lost 6 bases and 7 bases, in that order; junction bases with no gene match: 6. The CDR3 sequence is 14 residues long. DNA of the CDR3: TGTGCCAGCAGCAAACAGGGGGCCGGCGGGGAGCTGTTTTTT. This gives the protein CASSKQGAGGELFF.

V gene TRBV15 combines with J gene TRBJ2-7; no firm D call. Trimming pared 1 base from V and 2 bases from J, leaving 6 bases between. CDR3 length: 13 amino acids. Germline CDR1 reads LNHNV; CDR2 reads YYDKDF (reference sequence). The CDR3, as DNA: TGTGCCACCAGCAGAGTGGACGCCTACGAGCAGTACTTC. It yields the protein CATSRVDAYEQYF.

The CDR3 nucleotides are TGCGCCAGCAGCTTGGCGGGGGGTCTCACCTACAATGAGCAGTTCTTC. Its protein is CASSLAGGLTYNEQFF. The rearrangement joins TRBV5-1 to TRBJ2-1; TRBD2 agrees at 7 bases. V lost 0 bases and J lost 2; bases outside the gene matches: 5. The CDR3 totals 16 residues. Germline V gene sequence: CDR1 SGHRS, CDR2 YFSETQ. The whole variable domain, remainder taken from reference TRBV5-1 and TRBJ2-1, is KAGVTQTPRYLIKTRGQQVTLSCSPISGHRSVSWYQQTPGQGLQFLFEYFSETQRNKGNFPGRFSGRQFSNSRSEMNVSTLELGDSALYLCASSLAGGLTYNEQFFGPGTRLTVL.

The rearrangement joins TRBV19 to TRBJ2-7; no clear D gene. This CDR3 is built from 15 residues. The V end was cut by 6 bases, the J end by 0 bases, with 15 bases between. The germline V gene has CDR1 LNHDA and CDR2 SQIVND (reference sequence). The CDR3: CASRADRWSSYEQYF. CDR3 nucleotide sequence: TGTGCCAGTAGAGCCGACCGATGGAGCTCCTACGAGCAGTACTTC.

This clone has more than one count but fewer than ten. V usage is TRBV5-1 and J usage is TRBJ2-3; 9 bases are a match to TRBD2. The CDR3 loop spans 17 amino acids. Germline lookup yields CDR1 SGHRS and CDR2 YFSETQ. Losses at the gene ends were 4 bases for V and 4 bases for J; bases not matched to a gene: 13. DNA of the CDR3: TGCGCCAGCAGCCTGTGGGCTAGCGGGGTCTTATCAGATACGCAGTATTTT. This sequence encodes CASSLWASGVLSDTQYF.

This clone came up many times. The chain carries TRBV14 and TRBJ2-7; no reliable D call. The CDR3 is 11 residues long. Germline CDR1 SGHDN, CDR2 FVKESK. The V gene lost 1 base and the J gene lost 3 bases, with 1 base spanning the gap. The CDR3 spells CASSQGYEQYF. In DNA, the CDR3 is TGTGCCAGCAGCCAAGGCTACGAGCAGTACTTC.

This chain joins TRBV27 and TRBJ1-5; 7 bases align to TRBD1. The V gene end was trimmed by 5 bases and the J gene end by 7 bases; junction bases not matched to a gene: 8. The CDR3 has 14 residues. CDR1 is MNHEY and CDR2 is SMNVEV in the germline V gene (reference sequence). CDR3 sequence: CASSTQGFGQPQHF. The DNA of the CDR3 is TGTGCCAGCAGTACACAGGGGTTCGGCCAGCCCCAGCATTTT.

DNA for the CDR3: TGTGCCAGCAGCTTGAGGACAGGAGGAGCGGATGGCTACACCTTC. It yields the protein CASSLRTGGADGYTF. The chain recombines TRBV5-4 with TRBJ1-2; 7 nucleotides match TRBD1. The CDR3 is made up of 15 amino acids. The junction had 9 bases not matched to a gene; V was cut back by 1 base and J by 6 bases. Germline loops: CDR1 SGHNT, CDR2 YYREEE (reference sequence).

The rearrangement uses TRBV7-8 and TRBJ2-3, with TRBD1 matching 10 bases. The V segment lost 2 bases and the J segment 5 bases; nucleotides outside the gene matches: 1. Germline V gene sequence: CDR1 SGHVS, CDR2 FQNEAQ. The CDR3 contains 14 residues. The CDR3 loop reads CASSLWTGGDTQYF. DNA for the CDR3: TGTGCCAGCAGCTTATGGACAGGGGGAGATACGCAGTATTTT.

The table lists this clone with a few counts. This sample also contains other DNA sequences that code for the same CDR3. The chain is built from TRBV15 and TRBJ2-5; TRBD1 matches 10 bases. V shed 3 bases and J 2 bases; nucleotides not matched to a gene: 0. Germline V lookup: CDR1 LNHNV, CDR2 YYDKDF (reference sequence). This CDR3 has 14 amino acids. CDR3 in DNA: TGTGCCACCAGCAGGGACAGGGGGCAAGAGACCCAGTACTTC. Translation: CATSRDRGQETQYF. Full variable domain (rest looked up from reference TRBV15 and TRBJ2-5): DAMVIQNPRYQVTQFGKPVTLSCSQTLNHNVMYWYQQKSSQAPKLLFHYYDKDFNNEADTPDNFQSRRPNTSFCFLDIRSPGLGDTAMYLCATSRDRGQETQYFGPGTRLLVL.

The chain recombines TRBV6-1 with TRBJ1-5, with D unresolved. Germline assignment: CDR1 MNHNS and CDR2 SASEGT. Trimming cost V 2 bases and J 9 bases, with 14 bases left between them. The CDR3 consists of 14 residues. The CDR3 region has the DNA TGTGCCAGCAGTGAAAGGGCGGGAGGTCCGCCCCAGCATTTT. Its protein is CASSERAGGPPQHF.